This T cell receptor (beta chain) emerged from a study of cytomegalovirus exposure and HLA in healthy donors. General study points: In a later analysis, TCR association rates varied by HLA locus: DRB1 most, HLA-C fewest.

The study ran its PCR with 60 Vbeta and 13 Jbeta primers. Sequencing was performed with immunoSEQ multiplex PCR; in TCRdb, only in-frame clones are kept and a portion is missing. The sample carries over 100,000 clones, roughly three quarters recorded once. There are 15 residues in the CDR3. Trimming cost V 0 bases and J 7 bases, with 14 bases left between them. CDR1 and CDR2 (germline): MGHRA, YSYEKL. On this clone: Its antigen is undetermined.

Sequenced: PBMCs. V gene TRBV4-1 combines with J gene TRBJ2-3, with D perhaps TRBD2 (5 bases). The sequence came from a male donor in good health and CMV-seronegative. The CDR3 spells CASSQDRELFNTQYF. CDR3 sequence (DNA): TGCGCCAGCAGCCAAGATAGGGAGCTATTCAATACGCAGTATTTT.